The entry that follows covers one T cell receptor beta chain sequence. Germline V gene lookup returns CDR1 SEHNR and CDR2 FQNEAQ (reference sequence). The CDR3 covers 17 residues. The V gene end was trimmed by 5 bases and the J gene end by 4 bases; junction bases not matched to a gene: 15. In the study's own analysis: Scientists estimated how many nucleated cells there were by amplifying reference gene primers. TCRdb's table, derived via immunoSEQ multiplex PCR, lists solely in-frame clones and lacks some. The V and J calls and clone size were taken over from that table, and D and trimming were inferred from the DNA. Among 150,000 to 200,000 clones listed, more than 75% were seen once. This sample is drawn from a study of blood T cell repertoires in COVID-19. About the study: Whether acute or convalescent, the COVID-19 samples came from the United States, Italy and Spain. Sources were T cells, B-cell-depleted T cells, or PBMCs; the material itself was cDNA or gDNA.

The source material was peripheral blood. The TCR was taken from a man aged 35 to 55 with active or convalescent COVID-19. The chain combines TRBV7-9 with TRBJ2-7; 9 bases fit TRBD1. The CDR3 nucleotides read TGTGCCAGCAGCCGAGAAGGGAGCCGGGACAGGGCTTACGAGCAGTACTTC. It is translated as CASSREGSRDRAYEQYF. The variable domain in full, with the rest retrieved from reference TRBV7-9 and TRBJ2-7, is DTGVSQNPRHKITKRGQNVTFRCDPISEHNRLYWYRQTLGQGPEFLTYFQNEAQLEKSRLLSDRFSAERPKGSFSTLEIQRTEQGDSAMYLCASSREGSRDRAYEQYFGPGTRLTVT.